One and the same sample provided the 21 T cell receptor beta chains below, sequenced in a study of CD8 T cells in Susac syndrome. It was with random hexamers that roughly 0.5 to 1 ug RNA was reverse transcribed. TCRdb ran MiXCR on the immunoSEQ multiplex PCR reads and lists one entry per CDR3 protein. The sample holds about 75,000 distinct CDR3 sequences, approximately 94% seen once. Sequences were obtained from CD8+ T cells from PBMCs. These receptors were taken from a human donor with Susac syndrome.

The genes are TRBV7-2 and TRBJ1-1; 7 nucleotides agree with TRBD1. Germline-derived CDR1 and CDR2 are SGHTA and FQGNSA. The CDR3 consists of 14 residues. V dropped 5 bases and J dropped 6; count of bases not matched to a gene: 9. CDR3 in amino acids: CASSPRQGIAEAFF. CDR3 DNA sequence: TGTGCCAGCAGCCCGCGACAGGGTATCGCTGAAGCTTTCTTT.

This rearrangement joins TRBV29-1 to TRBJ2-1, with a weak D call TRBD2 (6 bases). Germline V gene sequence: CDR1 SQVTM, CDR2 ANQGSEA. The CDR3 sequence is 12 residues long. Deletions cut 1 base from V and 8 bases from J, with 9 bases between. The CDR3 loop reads CSVEARGDEQFF. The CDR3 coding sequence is TGCAGCGTTGAAGCCCGCGGGGATGAGCAGTTCTTC.

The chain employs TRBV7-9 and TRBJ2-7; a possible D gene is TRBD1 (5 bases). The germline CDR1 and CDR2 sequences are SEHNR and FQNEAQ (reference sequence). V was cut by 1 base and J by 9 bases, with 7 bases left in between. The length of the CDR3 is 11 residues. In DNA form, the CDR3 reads TGTGCCAGCAGCTTAGAGGGGCGGCAGTACTTC. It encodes CASSLEGRQYF.

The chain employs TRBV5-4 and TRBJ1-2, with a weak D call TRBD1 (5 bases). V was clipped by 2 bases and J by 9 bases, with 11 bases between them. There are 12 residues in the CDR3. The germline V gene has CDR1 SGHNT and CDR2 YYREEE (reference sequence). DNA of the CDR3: TGTGCCAGCAGCTTACTCGCAGGGAGCTACACCTTC. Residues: CASSLLAGSYTF.

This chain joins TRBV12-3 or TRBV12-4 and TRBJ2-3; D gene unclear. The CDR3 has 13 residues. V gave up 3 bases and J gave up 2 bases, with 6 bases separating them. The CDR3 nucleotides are TGTGCCAGCAGTTTTGCTCCCACAGATACGCAGTATTTT. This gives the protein CASSFAPTDTQYF.

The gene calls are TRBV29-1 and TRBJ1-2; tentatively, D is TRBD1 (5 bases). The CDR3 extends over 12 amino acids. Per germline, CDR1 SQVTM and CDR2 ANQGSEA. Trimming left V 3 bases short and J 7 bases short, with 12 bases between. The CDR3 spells CSVESRERGYTF. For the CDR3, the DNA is TGCAGCGTTGAGAGCAGGGAGCGTGGCTACACCTTC.

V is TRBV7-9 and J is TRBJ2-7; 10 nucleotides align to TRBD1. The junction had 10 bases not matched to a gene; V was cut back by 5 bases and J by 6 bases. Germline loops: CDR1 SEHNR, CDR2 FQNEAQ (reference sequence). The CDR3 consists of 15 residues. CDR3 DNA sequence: TGTGCCAGCAGCACAGGACAGGGGGATGGAAGCGAGCAGTACTTC. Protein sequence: CASSTGQGDGSEQYF.

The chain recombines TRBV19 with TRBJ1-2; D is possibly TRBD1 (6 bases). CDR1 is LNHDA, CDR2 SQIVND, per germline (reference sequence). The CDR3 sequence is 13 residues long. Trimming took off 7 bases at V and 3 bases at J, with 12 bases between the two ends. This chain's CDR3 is CASKDSEYYGYTF. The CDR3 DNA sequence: TGTGCCAGTAAGGACAGCGAATACTATGGCTACACCTTC.

This CDR3 reads CSARGRTQSYEQYF. DNA for the CDR3: TGCAGTGCTAGGGGCCGGACCCAGTCCTACGAGCAGTACTTC. The V call is TRBV20-1, the J call TRBJ2-7; no clear D. The CDR3 is 14 residues long. The V gene's germline CDR1 is DFQATT and CDR2 SNEGSKA (reference sequence). V dropped 3 bases and J dropped 1 base, with 13 bases sitting between them.

The CDR3 DNA is TGTGCCAGCAGGGGCGTACAGCCAAATTCACCCCTCCACTTT. Translating gives CASRGVQPNSPLHF. The chain has TRBV27 and TRBJ1-6; D call uncertain. V was shortened by 6 bases and J by 7 bases, with 13 bases between the two germline ends. The CDR3 spans 14 residues. From germline, CDR1 is MNHEY and CDR2 SMNVEV (reference sequence).

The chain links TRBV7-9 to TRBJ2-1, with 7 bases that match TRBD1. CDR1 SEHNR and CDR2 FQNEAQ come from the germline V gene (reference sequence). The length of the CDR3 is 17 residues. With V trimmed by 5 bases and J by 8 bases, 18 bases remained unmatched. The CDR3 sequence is CASSLQDRGPLMYEQFF. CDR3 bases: TGTGCCAGCAGCCTCCAGGATAGGGGGCCCCTTATGTATGAGCAGTTCTTC.

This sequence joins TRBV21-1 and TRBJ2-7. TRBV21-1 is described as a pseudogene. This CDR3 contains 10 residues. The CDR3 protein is CASSRHEQYF. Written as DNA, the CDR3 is TGTGCCAGCAGCAGGCACGAGCAGTACTTC.

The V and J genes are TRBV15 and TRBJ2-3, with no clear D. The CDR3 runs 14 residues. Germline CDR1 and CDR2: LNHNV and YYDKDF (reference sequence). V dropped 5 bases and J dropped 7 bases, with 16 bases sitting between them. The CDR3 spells CATSDTLLPNTQYF. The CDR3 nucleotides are TGTGCCACCAGCGACACACTTCTACCCAATACGCAGTATTTT. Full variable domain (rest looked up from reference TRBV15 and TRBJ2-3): DAMVIQNPRYQVTQFGKPVTLSCSQTLNHNVMYWYQQKSSQAPKLLFHYYDKDFNNEADTPDNFQSRRPNTSFCFLDIRSPGLGDTAMYLCATSDTLLPNTQYFGPGTRLTVL.

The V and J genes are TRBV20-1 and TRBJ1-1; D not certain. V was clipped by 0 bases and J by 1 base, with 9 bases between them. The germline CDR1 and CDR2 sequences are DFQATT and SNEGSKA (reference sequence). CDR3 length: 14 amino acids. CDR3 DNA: TGCAGTGCTAGAGATTACAGACCGAACACTGAAGCTTTCTTT. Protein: CSARDYRPNTEAFF.

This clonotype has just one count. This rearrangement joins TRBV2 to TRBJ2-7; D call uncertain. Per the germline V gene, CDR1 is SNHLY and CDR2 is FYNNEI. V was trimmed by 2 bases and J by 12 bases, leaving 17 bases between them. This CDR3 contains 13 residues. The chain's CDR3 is CASSEPHTPTGYF. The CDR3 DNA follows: TGTGCCAGCAGTGAACCTCATACTCCTACGGGGTACTTC. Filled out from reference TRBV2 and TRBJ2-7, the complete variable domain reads EPEVTQTPSHQVTQMGQEVILRCVPISNHLYFYWYRQILGQKVEFLVSFYNNEISEKSEIFDDQFSVERPDGSNFTLKIRSTKLEDSAMYFCASSEPHTPTGYFGPGTRLTVT.

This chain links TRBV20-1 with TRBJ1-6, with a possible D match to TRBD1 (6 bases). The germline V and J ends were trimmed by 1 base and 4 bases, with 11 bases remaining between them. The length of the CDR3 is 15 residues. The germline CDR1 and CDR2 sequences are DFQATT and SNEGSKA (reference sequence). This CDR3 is CSARVPGQYNSPLHF. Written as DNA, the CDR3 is TGCAGTGCTAGAGTACCCGGACAGTATAATTCACCCCTCCACTTT.

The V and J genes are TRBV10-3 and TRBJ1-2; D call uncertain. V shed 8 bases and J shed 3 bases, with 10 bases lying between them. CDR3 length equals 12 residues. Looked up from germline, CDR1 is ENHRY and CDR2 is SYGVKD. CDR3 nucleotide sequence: TGTGCCATCCAAAACACCGACTATGGCTACACCTTC. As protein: CAIQNTDYGYTF.

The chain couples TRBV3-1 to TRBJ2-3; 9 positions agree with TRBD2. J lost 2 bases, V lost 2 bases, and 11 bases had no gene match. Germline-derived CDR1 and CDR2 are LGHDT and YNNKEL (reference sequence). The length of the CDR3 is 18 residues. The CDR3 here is CASSQTGGGGPNTDTQYF. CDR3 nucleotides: TGTGCCAGCAGCCAAACCGGCGGGGGGGGGCCAAACACAGATACGCAGTATTTT.

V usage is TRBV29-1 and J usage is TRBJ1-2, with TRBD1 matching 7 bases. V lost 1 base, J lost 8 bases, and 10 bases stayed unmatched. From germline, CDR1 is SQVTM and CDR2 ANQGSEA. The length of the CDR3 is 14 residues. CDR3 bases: TGCAGCGTTGAAGTACAGGGCAGGGGGAAGGGCTACACCTTC. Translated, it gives CSVEVQGRGKGYTF.

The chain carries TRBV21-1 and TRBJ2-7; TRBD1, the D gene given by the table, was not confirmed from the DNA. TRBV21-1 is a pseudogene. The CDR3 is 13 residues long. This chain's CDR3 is CASSNILRGEQYF. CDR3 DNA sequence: TGTGCCAGCAGCAATATTTTAAGGGGCGAGCAGTACTTC.

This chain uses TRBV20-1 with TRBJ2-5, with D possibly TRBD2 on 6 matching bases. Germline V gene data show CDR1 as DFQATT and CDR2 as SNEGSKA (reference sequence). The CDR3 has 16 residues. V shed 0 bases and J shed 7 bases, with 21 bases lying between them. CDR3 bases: TGCAGTGCTAGAGATCACGGGTTAGCGGAGAGGGGGACCCAGTACTTC. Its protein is CSARDHGLAERGTQYF.